This note documents a single TCR beta chain sequence. Its antigen remains unidentified. CDR3 length: 13 amino acids. The V end lost 4 bases, the J end lost 3 bases, and 10 bases lay between the germline ends. Germline CDR1 reads SQVTM; CDR2 reads ANQGSEA. TCRdb's table, derived via immunoSEQ multiplex PCR, lists solely in-frame clones and lacks some. Of 99,000 or so clones listed, 75% to 90% are singletons. This entry comes from a study of T cell clones after liver transplantation. As for the study in general: HCV positivity affected three of eight recipients; the rest lacked autoimmune or viral indications.

Study findings and constraints: Compared with third party-reactive sequences, donor-reactive ones declined more, independent of withdrawal success.

This TCR derives from a human donor who received a liver transplant. The specimen comprised CD4+ T cells from blood, sampled before liver transplant. The chain is built from TRBV29-1 and TRBJ1-5; possibly TRBD1 for D (5 bases). The CDR3 loop reads CSVGLQDNQPQHF. CDR3 nucleotides: TGCAGCGTTGGATTACAGGACAATCAGCCCCAGCATTTT.